The 32 T cell receptor beta chains below were found in one sample sequenced in a study of T cell repertoires in cytomegalovirus infection. TCRdb re-called the reads through MiXCR, storing one row per CDR3 protein. The sample consists of fewer than 200,000 distinct CDR3 sequences, less than 9.5% of them appearing once. Sequenced: PBMCs. The receptor set was obtained from a human donor in good health (CMV status not recorded). Some clones in this sample may be carry-over from other donors' samples.

Regarding this clonotype: A much more abundant neighbour one base away suggests this may be a read error. This chain connects TRBV7-2 to TRBJ2-3; 9 nucleotides align to TRBD2. Germline V lookup: CDR1 SGHTA, CDR2 FQGNSA. The CDR3 totals 15 residues. DNA for the CDR3: TGTGTCAGCAGCTTTCTGCGGGGGGGCCGGGATACGCAGTATTTT. This translates into CVSSFLRGGRDTQYF.

The CDR3 coding sequence is TGCAGTGCTAGAGAGGGGACAGCCTACGAGCAGTACTTC. It specifies CSAREGTAYEQYF. The gene calls are TRBV20-1 and TRBJ2-7, with TRBD1 matching over 7 bases. The CDR3 has 13 residues. The V gene end was trimmed by 0 bases and the J gene end by 2 bases; junction bases not matched to a gene: 1. From germline, CDR1 is DFQATT and CDR2 SNEGSKA (reference sequence).

This clonotype was picked up a small number of times. The V gene is TRBV10-2, the J gene TRBJ1-1; TRBD1 matches 12 bases. Per the germline V gene, CDR1 is WSHSY and CDR2 is SAAADI. The CDR3 consists of 16 residues. Losses at the gene ends were 6 bases for V and 4 bases for J; bases not matched to a gene: 9. The CDR3 nucleotides read TGCGCCAGCAGCCAGGGACAGGGGGCGCTTGTCACTGAAGCTTTCTTT. Translation: CASSQGQGALVTEAFF.

This clonotype turned up a few times. The J gene is TRBJ2-7, the V gene TRBV20-1, with 10 bases that match TRBD1. With V trimmed by 4 bases and J by 4 bases, 13 bases remained unmatched. The CDR3 is 16 amino acids. In germline, CDR1 is DFQATT, CDR2 SNEGSKA (reference sequence). The CDR3 region is CSATPPGQGISYEQYF. DNA of the CDR3: TGCAGTGCTACCCCACCGGGACAGGGGATTTCGTACGAGCAGTACTTC.

The V call is TRBV19, the J call TRBJ2-5, with 8 bases fitting TRBD2. In germline, CDR1 is LNHDA, CDR2 SQIVND (reference sequence). The CDR3 totals 15 residues. After removal of 8 bases from V and 2 bases from J, the junction contained 10 bases not matched to a gene. CDR3 DNA sequence: TGTGCCAGTCGGCGGGGGGCTCGAGGGCAAGAGACCCAGTACTTC. This encodes CASRRGARGQETQYF.

On this clonotype itself: A much larger clone lies a single base off, so this may be a read error. The chain links TRBV7-1 to TRBJ2-7; D is unresolved. TRBV7-1 is designated an ORF whose function remains uncertain. Trimming took off 5 bases at V and 2 bases at J, with 10 bases between the two ends. CDR3 length equals 13 residues. CDR3 DNA: TGTGCCAGCAGCCGAGAGTCCGCCTACGAGCAGTACTTC. Translated: CASSRESAYEQYF.

The chain combines TRBV28 with TRBJ2-2, with D possibly matching TRBD1 (6 bases). Germline CDR1 and CDR2: MDHEN and SYDVKM. Trimming stripped 6 bases from V and 5 bases from J, with 16 bases between. This CDR3 is 15 amino acids long. The CDR3 region is CASSRTGPGTGELFF. In DNA form, the CDR3 reads TGTGCCAGCAGCCGTACAGGGCCCGGAACCGGGGAGCTGTTTTTT.

The chain joins TRBV27 to TRBJ2-2; no definite D call. This CDR3 contains 15 residues. Germline loops: CDR1 MNHEY, CDR2 SMNVEV (reference sequence). Deletions cut 5 bases from V and 3 bases from J, with 13 bases between. The CDR3, as DNA: TGTGCCAGCAGTGTCTGGCGGTCTGACACCGGGGAGCTGTTTTTT. Encoded protein: CASSVWRSDTGELFF.

V gene TRBV28 combines with J gene TRBJ1-1; 7 bases line up with TRBD1. The CDR3 runs to 14 residues. Trimming took 5 bases from V and 1 from J; bases not matched to a gene: 4. From germline, CDR1 is MDHEN and CDR2 SYDVKM. CDR3 DNA: TGTGCCAGCAGTGCGGGACAGCCGAACACTGAAGCTTTCTTT. Protein sequence: CASSAGQPNTEAFF.

At least ten counts were recorded for this clonotype. This rearrangement joins TRBV7-2 to TRBJ2-1; tentative D call: TRBD1 (6 bases). Looked up from germline, CDR1 is SGHTA and CDR2 is FQGNSA. The CDR3 length is 14 residues. V was pared by 1 base and J by 6 bases, with 10 bases between. The CDR3, as DNA: TGTGCCAGCAGCTTAGTGGGGGCCTCCAATGAGCAGTTCTTC. Protein product: CASSLVGASNEQFF.

This chain connects TRBV20-1 to TRBJ2-3, with D tentatively TRBD1 or TRBD2 (5 bases each). The CDR3 length is 14 residues. CDR1 DFQATT and CDR2 SNEGSKA come from the germline V gene (reference sequence). V lost 4 bases and J lost 3, with 14 bases in between. The CDR3 DNA reads as TGCAGTGCTACCTCCGAGGGGCGTACAGATACGCAGTATTTT. Its translation: CSATSEGRTDTQYF.

This clonotype was counted at least ten times. The J gene is TRBJ2-4, the V gene TRBV29-1; 8 positions agree with TRBD2. Germline CDR1 reads SQVTM; CDR2 reads ANQGSEA. Trimming took 0 bases from V and 0 from J; bases not matched to a gene: 7. The CDR3 extends over 17 amino acids. The CDR3 loop reads CSVEDQLAVEAKNIQYF. The CDR3 nucleotides read TGCAGCGTTGAAGATCAACTAGCGGTCGAAGCCAAAAACATTCAGTACTTC.

The genes are TRBV4-3 and TRBJ1-2; no clear D. Germline values: CDR1 LGHNA, CDR2 YSLEER. The CDR3 contains 14 residues. Between the trimmed V and J ends, which lost 0 bases and 2 bases, there was a span of 7 bases. This CDR3 reads CASSQDPRNYGYTF. CDR3 nucleotides: TGCGCCAGCAGCCAAGATCCGAGGAACTATGGCTACACCTTC.

CDR3 sequence: CASSQGTGRDSPLHF. CDR3 nucleotide sequence: TGTGCCAGCAGCCAAGGCACAGGGCGGGATTCACCCCTCCACTTT. The rearrangement uses TRBV14 and TRBJ1-6, with D maybe TRBD1 (6 bases). From germline, CDR1 is SGHDN and CDR2 FVKESK. The ends were cut back, 1 base at V and 8 bases at J, with 12 bases in the middle. This CDR3 is built from 15 residues.

The table lists this clonotype with many counts. The rearrangement joins TRBV12-3 or TRBV12-4 to TRBJ1-5, with D unresolved. Between the trimmed V and J ends, which lost 4 bases and 3 bases, there was a span of 10 bases. The CDR3 runs to 14 residues. CDR3 in amino acids: CASSSRAFNQPQHF. CDR3 in DNA: TGTGCCAGCAGTTCGCGGGCGTTCAATCAGCCCCAGCATTTT.

This clonotype came up once. Just one base apart from a much larger clone, this may be a read error. The conserved phenylalanine or tryptophan normally closing the CDR3 is absent here, so this likely arose from a read error. The V gene is TRBV6-2 or TRBV6-3, the J gene TRBJ2-7; 8 bases map to TRBD2. Looked up from germline, CDR1 is MNHEY and CDR2 is SVGEGT. The CDR3 consists of 15 residues. Trimming cost V 7 bases and J 6 bases; bases outside gene matches: 14. In DNA form, the CDR3 reads TGTGCCAGCACTCCCACCGGGACTAGTAGTGGCGAGCAGTACCTC. Translated, it gives CASTPTGTSSGEQYL.

The chain combines TRBV5-4 with TRBJ2-1; D assignment may be TRBD1 or TRBD2 (5 bases each). V was trimmed by 4 bases and J by 4 bases, leaving 15 bases between them. The germline gives CDR1 SGHNT, CDR2 YYREEE (reference sequence). This CDR3 is built from 15 residues. The CDR3 loop reads CASSDPGTHYNEQFF. The CDR3 bases are TGTGCCAGCAGCGACCCCGGGACGCATTACAATGAGCAGTTCTTC.

The genes are TRBV4-3 and TRBJ1-6; D unclear. Germline-derived CDR1 and CDR2 are LGHNA and YSLEER. The CDR3 contains 17 residues. The ends were cut back, 2 bases at V and 11 bases at J, with 22 bases in the middle. CDR3 sequence: CASSQSRVVMGSTPLHF. In DNA form, the CDR3 reads TGCGCCAGCAGCCAAAGTCGAGTGGTGATGGGGTCAACACCCCTCCACTTT.

This chain connects TRBV19 to TRBJ2-1; TRBD1 agrees at 7 bases. There are 15 residues in the CDR3. The ends lost 5 bases at V and 2 bases at J; junction bases unmatched: 6. Germline V lookup: CDR1 LNHDA, CDR2 SQIVND (reference sequence). CDR3 coding DNA: TGTGCCAGTAGTCGGTTGGGGACAGCCTACAATGAGCAGTTCTTC. Its protein is CASSRLGTAYNEQFF.

This clonotype was seen many times. V and J are TRBV7-2 and TRBJ2-5, with 9 bases aligning to TRBD1. Trimming at V came to 1 base and at J to 5 bases, leaving 17 bases not matched to a gene. The CDR3 is 19 amino acids. CDR1 is SGHTA and CDR2 is FQGNSA in the germline V gene. CDR3 amino acids: CASSLVGGVQGARWETQYF. The CDR3 DNA reads as TGTGCCAGCAGCTTAGTTGGTGGGGTACAGGGGGCCAGGTGGGAGACCCAGTACTTC.

The chain is built from TRBV28 and TRBJ2-4; 11 bases line up with TRBD1. With V trimmed by 5 bases and J by 6 bases, 9 bases remained unmatched. CDR3 length equals 16 residues. Germline V lookup: CDR1 MDHEN, CDR2 SYDVKM. Here the CDR3 DNA reads TGTGCCAGCAGTGGGATTGGACAGGGGGCGAGAAACATTCAGTACTTC. Its protein product is CASSGIGQGARNIQYF.

This clonotype was seen ten or more times. The V gene is TRBV7-6, the J gene TRBJ1-5; D perhaps matches TRBD1 (5 bases). The CDR3 has 15 residues. The V end was cut by 5 bases, the J end by 0 bases, with 11 bases between. Per the germline V gene, CDR1 is SGHVS and CDR2 is FNYEAQ. The CDR3 protein is CASSRGPTSNQPQHF. As DNA, the CDR3 is TGTGCCAGCAGCCGGGGCCCAACTAGCAATCAGCCCCAGCATTTT.

This clonotype was counted ten times or more. This chain connects TRBV7-2 to TRBJ1-1; D unresolved. Trimming took off 3 bases at V and 1 base at J, with 6 bases between the two ends. Germline CDR1 is SGHTA and CDR2 is FQGNSA. The CDR3 has 13 amino acids. The CDR3, as DNA: TGTGCCAGCAGCTTTACGGAGAACACTGAAGCTTTCTTT. This sequence encodes CASSFTENTEAFF.

This clonotype was seen only a few times. V usage is TRBV3-1 and J usage is TRBJ2-4; D possibly corresponds to TRBD1 (5 bases). V gave up 3 bases and J gave up 0 bases, with 9 bases separating them. Germline V lookup: CDR1 LGHDT, CDR2 YNNKEL (reference sequence). CDR3 length: 15 residues. The CDR3 sequence: CASSHQGLAKNIQYF. DNA of the CDR3: TGTGCCAGCAGCCATCAGGGCCTAGCCAAAAACATTCAGTACTTC.

This clonotype has at least ten counts. The rearrangement uses TRBV27 and TRBJ2-1, with TRBD2 identical over 7 bases. V lost 5 bases and J lost 3; bases outside the gene matches: 13. CDR3 length equals 17 residues. Per germline, CDR1 MNHEY and CDR2 SMNVEV (reference sequence). The CDR3 coding sequence is TGTGCCAGCAGTCTTTACCCCTCCCTAGCGGACTACAATGAGCAGTTCTTC. It codes for CASSLYPSLADYNEQFF.

This clonotype was counted many times. This chain's CDR3 is CASSQVAGYTGELFF. The CDR3, as DNA: TGCGCCAGCAGCCAGGTAGCGGGGTACACCGGGGAGCTGTTTTTT. The J gene is TRBJ2-2, the V gene TRBV4-3, with 8 bases identical to TRBD2. The CDR3 consists of 15 residues. Germline lookup yields CDR1 LGHNA and CDR2 YSLEER. Germline trimming cut 3 bases from V and 3 bases from J; bases unmatched to any gene: 3.

This clonotype was detected only once. Sequence at one end of the junction differs from germline and may be a read error. V usage is TRBV28 and J usage is TRBJ1-3, with 11 bases matching TRBD1. The CDR3 is 16 amino acids. CDR1 and CDR2 from the germline V gene are MDHEN and SYDVKM. This CDR3 is CASRDRGLLSGNTICF. The CDR3, as DNA: TGTGCCAGCAGGGACAGGGGGCTTCTTTCTGGAAACACCATATGTTTT.

The V gene is TRBV20-1, the J gene TRBJ1-1, with D tentatively TRBD1 (5 bases). Looked up from germline, CDR1 is DFQATT and CDR2 is SNEGSKA (reference sequence). V was pared by 3 bases and J by 4 bases, with 9 bases between. The CDR3 sequence is 12 residues long. CDR3 DNA: TGCAGTGCTAGCTCAGGGCTCACTGAAGCTTTCTTT. Amino acids: CSASSGLTEAFF.

This clonotype was observed many times. V usage is TRBV28 and J usage is TRBJ2-1; no firm D call. The ends were cut back, 6 bases at V and 0 bases at J, with 12 bases in the middle. Germline CDR1 MDHEN, CDR2 SYDVKM. The CDR3 loop spans 15 amino acids. The CDR3 DNA reads as TGTGCCAGCAGACCCCTCTCTGTCTCCTACAATGAGCAGTTCTTC. This codes for CASRPLSVSYNEQFF. Based on the CDR3 plus reference TRBV28 and TRBJ2-1, the full variable domain is DVKVTQSSRYLVKRTGEKVFLECVQDMDHENMFWYRQDPGLGLRLIYFSYDVKMKEKGDIPEGYSVSREKKERFSLILESASTNQTSMYLCASRPLSVSYNEQFFGPGTRLTVL.

V gene TRBV5-1 combines with J gene TRBJ2-5, with a weak D call TRBD1 (6 bases). This CDR3 is 18 amino acids long. Trimming took off 3 bases at V and 3 bases at J, with 24 bases between the two ends. Germline assignment: CDR1 SGHRS and CDR2 YFSETQ. The CDR3 region is CASSSTHRQRTDEETQYF. DNA for the CDR3: TGCGCCAGCAGCTCCACTCACCGACAGAGGACAGACGAAGAGACCCAGTACTTC.

CDR3 residues: CSARSAAIGGGNTEAFF. CDR3 bases: TGCAGTGCTAGAAGCGCAGCAATAGGAGGAGGGAACACTGAAGCTTTCTTT. The chain combines TRBV20-1 with TRBJ1-1, with D unresolved. The CDR3 loop spans 17 amino acids. Germline CDR1 reads DFQATT; CDR2 reads SNEGSKA (reference sequence). V was shortened by 2 bases and J by 1 base, with 20 bases between the two germline ends.

The chain employs TRBV7-9 and TRBJ2-1, with 9 bases aligning to TRBD1. V was pared by 10 bases and J by 9 bases, with 10 bases of the junction left unmatched. The CDR3 extends over 13 amino acids. The germline CDR1 and CDR2 sequences are SEHNR and FQNEAQ (reference sequence). The CDR3 reads CATNGQGLGEQFF. In DNA form, the CDR3 reads TGTGCCACGAACGGACAGGGGCTGGGTGAGCAGTTCTTC.